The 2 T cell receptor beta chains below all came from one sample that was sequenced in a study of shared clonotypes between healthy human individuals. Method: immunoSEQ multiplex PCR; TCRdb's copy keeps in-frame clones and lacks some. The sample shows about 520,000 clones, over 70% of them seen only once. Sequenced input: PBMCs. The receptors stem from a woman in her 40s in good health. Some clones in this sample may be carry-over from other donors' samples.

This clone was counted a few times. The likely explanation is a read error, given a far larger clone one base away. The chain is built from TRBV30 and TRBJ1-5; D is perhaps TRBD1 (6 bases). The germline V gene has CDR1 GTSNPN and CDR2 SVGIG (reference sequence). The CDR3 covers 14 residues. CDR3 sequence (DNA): TGTGCCTGGAGTCAGGACAGTAGCAATAAGCCCCAGCATTTT. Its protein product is CAWSQDSSNKPQHF. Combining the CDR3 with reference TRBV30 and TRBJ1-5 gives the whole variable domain SQTIHQWPATLVQPVGSPLSLECTVEGTSNPNLYWYRQAAGRGLQLLFYSVGIGQISSEVPQNLSASRPQDRQFILSSKKLLLSDSGFYLCAWSQDSSNKPQHFGDGTRLSIL.

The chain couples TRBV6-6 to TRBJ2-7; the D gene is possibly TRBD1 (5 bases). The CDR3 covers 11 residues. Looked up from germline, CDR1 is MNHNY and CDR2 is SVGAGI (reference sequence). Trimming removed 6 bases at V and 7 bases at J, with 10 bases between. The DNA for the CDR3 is TGTGCCAGCAGGAAGGGGTGGGAGCAGTACTTC. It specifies CASRKGWEQYF.